This T cell receptor beta chain was retrieved from a study of B cell selection in AIRE deficiency. Regarding the study as a whole: About 29% of healthy-shared Treg sequences were found among patient Tconv cells.

Per the study methods: Roughly 59,000 patient and around 9.1x10^4 healthy donor TCRbeta sequences came from Tregs. Assay: immunoSEQ multiplex PCR; the TCRdb copy retains only in-frame clones and omits some. The V and J calls and clone size were taken over from that table, and D and trimming were inferred from the DNA. Among tens of thousands of clones listed, about nine tenths were seen once. About this clone itself: The antigen is unknown.

This CDR3 is built from 14 residues. CDR1 and CDR2 from the germline V gene are SGHDN and FVKESK. Trimming took off 5 bases at V and 5 bases at J, with 12 bases between the two ends. Regulatory T cells were sorted as CD4+CD25hiCD127low/negative cells. Unrelated healthy donors provided the controls. This sequence originates from a human donor in good health. Sequencing was carried out using CD4+CD25+ Tregs sorted from PBMCs. The chain combines TRBV14 with TRBJ2-2; D may be TRBD1 or TRBD2 (5 bases each). This chain's CDR3 is CASSRGARTGELFF. The CDR3 DNA reads TGTGCCAGCAGCAGAGGGGCGAGGACCGGGGAGCTGTTTTTT.